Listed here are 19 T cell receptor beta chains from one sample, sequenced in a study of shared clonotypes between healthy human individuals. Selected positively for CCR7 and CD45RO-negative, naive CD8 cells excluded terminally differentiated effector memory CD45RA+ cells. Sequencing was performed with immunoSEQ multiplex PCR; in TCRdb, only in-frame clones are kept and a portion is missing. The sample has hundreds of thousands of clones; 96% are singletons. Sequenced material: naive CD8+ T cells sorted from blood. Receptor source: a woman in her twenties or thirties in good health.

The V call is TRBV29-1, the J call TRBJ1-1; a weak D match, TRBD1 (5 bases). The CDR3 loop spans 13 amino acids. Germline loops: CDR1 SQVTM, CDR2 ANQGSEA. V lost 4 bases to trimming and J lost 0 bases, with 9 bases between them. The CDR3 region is CSVGGLLNTEAFF. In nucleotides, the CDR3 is TGCAGCGTTGGGGGACTCTTGAACACTGAAGCTTTCTTT.

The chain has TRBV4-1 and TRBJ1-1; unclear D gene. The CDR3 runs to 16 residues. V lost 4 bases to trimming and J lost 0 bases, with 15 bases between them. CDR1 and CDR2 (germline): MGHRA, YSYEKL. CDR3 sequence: CASSPRESSMNTEAFF. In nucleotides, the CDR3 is TGCGCCAGCAGCCCCCGGGAGTCCTCTATGAACACTGAAGCTTTCTTT.

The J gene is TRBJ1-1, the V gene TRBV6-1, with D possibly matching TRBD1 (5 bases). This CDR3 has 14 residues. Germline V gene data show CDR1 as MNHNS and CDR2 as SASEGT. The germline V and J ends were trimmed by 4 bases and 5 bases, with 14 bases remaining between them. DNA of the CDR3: TGTGCCAGCAGTGGGGGTAGGGGTAGGACTGAAGCTTTCTTT. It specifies CASSGGRGRTEAFF.

CDR3 region: CASSLGRVVGQPQHF. As DNA, the CDR3 is TGTGCCAGCAGCTTGGGTAGGGTGGTTGGGCAGCCCCAGCATTTT. This chain connects TRBV7-8 to TRBJ1-5, with unresolved D. Per germline, CDR1 SGHVS and CDR2 FQNEAQ. The CDR3 runs to 15 residues. V was trimmed by 3 bases and J by 7 bases, leaving 16 bases between them.

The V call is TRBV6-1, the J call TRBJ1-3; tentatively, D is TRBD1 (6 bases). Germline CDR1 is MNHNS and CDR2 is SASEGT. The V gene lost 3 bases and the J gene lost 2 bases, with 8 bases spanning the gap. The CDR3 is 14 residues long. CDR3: CASSDPGAGNTIYF. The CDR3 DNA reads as TGTGCCAGCAGTGACCCAGGGGCTGGAAACACCATATATTTT.

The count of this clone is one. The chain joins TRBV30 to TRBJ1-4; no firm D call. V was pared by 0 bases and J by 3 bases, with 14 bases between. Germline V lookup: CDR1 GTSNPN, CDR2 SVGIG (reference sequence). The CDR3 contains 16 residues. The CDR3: CAWSVIEIGANEKLFF. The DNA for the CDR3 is TGTGCCTGGAGTGTTATAGAGATCGGAGCTAATGAAAAACTGTTTTTT. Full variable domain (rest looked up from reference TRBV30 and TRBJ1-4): SQTIHQWPATLVQPVGSPLSLECTVEGTSNPNLYWYRQAAGRGLQLLFYSVGIGQISSEVPQNLSASRPQDRQFILSSKKLLLSDSGFYLCAWSVIEIGANEKLFFGSGTQLSVL.

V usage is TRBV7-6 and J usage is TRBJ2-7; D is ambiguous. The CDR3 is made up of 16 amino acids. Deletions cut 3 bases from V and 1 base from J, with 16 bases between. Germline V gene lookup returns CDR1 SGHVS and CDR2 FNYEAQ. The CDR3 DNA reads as TGTGCCAGCAGCTTTTTAGCAGACGGGCGATCCTACGAGCAGTACTTC. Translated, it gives CASSFLADGRSYEQYF. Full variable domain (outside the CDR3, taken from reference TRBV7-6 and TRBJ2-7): GAGVSQSPRYKVTKRGQDVALRCDPISGHVSLYWYRQALGQGPEFLTYFNYEAQQDKSGLPNDRFSAERPEGSISTLTIQRTEQRDSAMYRCASSFLADGRSYEQYFGPGTRLTVT.

CDR3 DNA: TGCGCCAGCAGTGAGTCTTTTTCTAGCGGGTACACAGATACGCAGTATTTT. Amino acid sequence: CASSESFSSGYTDTQYF. The chain couples TRBV10-1 to TRBJ2-3; 8 bases line up with TRBD2. V shed 0 bases, J shed 2 bases, and the junction held 7 bases outside the gene matches. Per the germline V gene, CDR1 is WNHNN and CDR2 is SYGVQD (reference sequence). This CDR3 is built from 17 residues.

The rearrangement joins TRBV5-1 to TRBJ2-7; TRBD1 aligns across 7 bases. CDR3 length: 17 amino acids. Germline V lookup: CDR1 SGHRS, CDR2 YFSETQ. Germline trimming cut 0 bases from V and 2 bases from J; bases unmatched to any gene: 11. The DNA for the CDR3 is TGCGCCAGCAGCTTGGGGACGACAGGGCCAAAACCCTACGAGCAGTACTTC. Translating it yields CASSLGTTGPKPYEQYF.

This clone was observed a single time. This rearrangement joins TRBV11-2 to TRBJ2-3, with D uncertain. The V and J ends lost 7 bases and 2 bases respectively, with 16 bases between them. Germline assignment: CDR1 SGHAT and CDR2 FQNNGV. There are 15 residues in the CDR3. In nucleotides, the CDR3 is TGTGCCAGCACCGCCCTTCGAAGTTACACAGATACGCAGTATTTT. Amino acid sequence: CASTALRSYTDTQYF.

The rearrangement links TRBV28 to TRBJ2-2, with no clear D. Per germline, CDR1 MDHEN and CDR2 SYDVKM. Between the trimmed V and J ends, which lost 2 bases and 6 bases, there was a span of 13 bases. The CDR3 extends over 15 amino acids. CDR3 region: CASSLIEGVAGELFF. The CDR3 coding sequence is TGTGCCAGCAGTTTAATTGAAGGAGTCGCCGGGGAGCTGTTTTTT.

The CDR3 is CASSLGTSGSLGTGELFF. CDR3 sequence (DNA): TGTGCCAGCAGCTTGGGGACTAGCGGGAGTTTAGGCACCGGGGAGCTGTTTTTT. The chain recombines TRBV5-4 with TRBJ2-2; 13 bases fit TRBD2. Germline CDR1 is SGHNT and CDR2 is YYREEE (reference sequence). V lost 0 bases to trimming and J lost 4 bases; unmatched junction nucleotides: 6. The length of the CDR3 is 18 residues.

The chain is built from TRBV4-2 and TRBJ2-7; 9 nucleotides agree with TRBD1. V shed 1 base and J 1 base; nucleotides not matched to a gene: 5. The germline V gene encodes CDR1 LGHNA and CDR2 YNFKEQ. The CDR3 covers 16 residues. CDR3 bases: TGTGCCAGCAGCCAAGGATTACAGGGGGCTTCCTACGAGCAGTACTTC. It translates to CASSQGLQGASYEQYF.

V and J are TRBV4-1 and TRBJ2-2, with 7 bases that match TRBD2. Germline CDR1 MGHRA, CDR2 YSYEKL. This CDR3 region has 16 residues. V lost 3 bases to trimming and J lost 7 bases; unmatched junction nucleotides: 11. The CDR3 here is CASSQGRELAVGELFF. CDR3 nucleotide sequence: TGCGCCAGCAGCCAGGGTCGGGAGCTAGCGGTCGGGGAGCTGTTTTTT.

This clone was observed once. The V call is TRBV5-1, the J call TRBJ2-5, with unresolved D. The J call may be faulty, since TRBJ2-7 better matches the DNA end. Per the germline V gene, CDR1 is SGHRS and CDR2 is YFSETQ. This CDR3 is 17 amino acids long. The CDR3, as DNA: TGCGCCAGCAGCTTGAAGGTGAGGTGGGATTTCTCGTACGAGCAGTACTTC. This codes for CASSLKVRWDFSYEQYF.

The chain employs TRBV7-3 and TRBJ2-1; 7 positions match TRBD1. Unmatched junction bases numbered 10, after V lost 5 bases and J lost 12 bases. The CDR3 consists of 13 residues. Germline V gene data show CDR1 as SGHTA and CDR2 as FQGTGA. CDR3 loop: CASSNGRGMGQFF. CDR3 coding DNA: TGTGCCAGCAGCAATGGCAGGGGGATGGGGCAGTTCTTC.

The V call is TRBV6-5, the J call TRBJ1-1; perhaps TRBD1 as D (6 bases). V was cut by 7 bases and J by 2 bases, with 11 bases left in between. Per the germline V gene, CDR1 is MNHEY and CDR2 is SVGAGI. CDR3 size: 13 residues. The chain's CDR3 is CASTNGGNTEAFF. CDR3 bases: TGTGCCAGCACCAACGGGGGCAACACTGAAGCTTTCTTT.

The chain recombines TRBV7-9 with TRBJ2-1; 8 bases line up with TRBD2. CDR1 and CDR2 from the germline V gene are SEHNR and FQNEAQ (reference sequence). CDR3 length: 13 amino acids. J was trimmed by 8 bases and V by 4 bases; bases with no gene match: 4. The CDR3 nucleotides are TGTGCCAGCAGCTCGCTAGCGGGCGATGAGCAGTTCTTC. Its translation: CASSSLAGDEQFF.

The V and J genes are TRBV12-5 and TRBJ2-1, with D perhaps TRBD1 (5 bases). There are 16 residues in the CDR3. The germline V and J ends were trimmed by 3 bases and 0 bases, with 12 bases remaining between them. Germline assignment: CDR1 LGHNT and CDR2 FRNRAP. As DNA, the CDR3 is TGTGCTAGTGGTTTAACACAGGACGGCTCCTACAATGAGCAGTTCTTC. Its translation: CASGLTQDGSYNEQFF.